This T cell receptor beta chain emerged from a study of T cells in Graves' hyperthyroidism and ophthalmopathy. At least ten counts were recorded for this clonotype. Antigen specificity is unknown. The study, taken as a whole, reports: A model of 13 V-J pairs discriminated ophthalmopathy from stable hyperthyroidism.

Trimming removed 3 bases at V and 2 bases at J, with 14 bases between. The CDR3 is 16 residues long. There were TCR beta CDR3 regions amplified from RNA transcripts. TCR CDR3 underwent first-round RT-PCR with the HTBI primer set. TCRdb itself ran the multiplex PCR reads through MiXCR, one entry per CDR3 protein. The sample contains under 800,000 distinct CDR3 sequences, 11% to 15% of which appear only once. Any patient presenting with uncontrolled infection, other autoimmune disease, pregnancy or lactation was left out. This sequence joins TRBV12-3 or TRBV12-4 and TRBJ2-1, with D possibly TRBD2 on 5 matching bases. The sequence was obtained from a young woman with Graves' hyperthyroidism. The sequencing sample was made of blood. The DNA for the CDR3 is TGTGCCAGCAGTTTCTCTGGGAGCGGACCCTACAATGAGCAGTTCTTC. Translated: CASSFSGSGPYNEQFF.